What follows are 27 T cell receptor beta chains derived from one specimen sequenced in a study of T cells in Graves' hyperthyroidism and ophthalmopathy. Amplified TCR beta CDR3 regions derived from RNA transcripts. Using the HTBI primer set, a first-round RT-PCR was run on the TCR CDR3. TCRdb passed the multiplex PCR reads through MiXCR, listing each CDR3 protein once. The data contain 660,000 or so distinct CDR3 sequences, 45% of them singletons. The material sequenced was peripheral blood or thyroid tissue (not recorded which). The receptors shown here come from an adult man with Graves' disease, either hyperthyroidism or ophthalmopathy (not recorded which).

This clonotype was seen more than once but under ten times. The chain joins TRBV7-9 to TRBJ1-2; 7 bases map to TRBD1. CDR1 SEHNR and CDR2 FQNEAQ come from the germline V gene (reference sequence). V was pared by 5 bases and J by 5 bases, with 11 bases of the junction left unmatched. The CDR3 runs to 15 residues. The CDR3 is CASSQALGQMYGYTF. The CDR3 coding sequence is TGTGCCAGCAGCCAAGCCCTGGGACAGATGTATGGCTACACCTTC.

The chain has TRBV12-3 or TRBV12-4 and TRBJ2-7; 7 positions match TRBD2. Germline trimming cut 2 bases from V and 2 bases from J; bases unmatched to any gene: 3. The CDR3 length is 14 residues. The CDR3 DNA sequence: TGTGCCAGCAGTTTAATGGCGGGAGCCTACGAGCAGTACTTC. Translating it yields CASSLMAGAYEQYF.

This clonotype was seen repeatedly, ten times or more. The V call is TRBV29-1, the J call TRBJ1-1; no clear D gene. The CDR3 length is 11 residues. CDR1 is SQVTM and CDR2 is ANQGSEA in the germline V gene. V dropped 8 bases and J dropped 2 bases, with 9 bases sitting between them. The CDR3 region is CSPSLNTEAFF. The CDR3 nucleotides read TGCAGCCCGTCCCTAAACACTGAAGCTTTCTTT.

The rearrangement links TRBV7-8 to TRBJ1-1; 7 bases line up with TRBD1. The CDR3 totals 14 residues. V shed 0 bases and J 7 bases; nucleotides not matched to a gene: 5. In germline, CDR1 is SGHVS, CDR2 FQNEAQ. The CDR3 here is CASSLATGTLEAFF. The CDR3 coding sequence is TGTGCCAGCAGCTTAGCGACAGGGACACTTGAAGCTTTCTTT.

The J gene is TRBJ1-1, the V gene TRBV29-1; D perhaps matches TRBD1 (5 bases). V dropped 8 bases and J dropped 3 bases, with 13 bases sitting between them. Germline values: CDR1 SQVTM, CDR2 ANQGSEA. The CDR3 totals 12 residues. CDR3 region: CSLRDGDTEAFF. The CDR3 region has the DNA TGCAGCCTCCGGGACGGTGACACTGAAGCTTTCTTT.

Only a few counts were recorded for this clonotype. The junction differs from germline at one of its ends, possibly a read error. The chain links TRBV6-5 to TRBJ2-7; 9 positions match TRBD2. Germline values: CDR1 MNHEY, CDR2 SVGAGI. The CDR3 runs 14 residues. DNA for the CDR3: TGTGCCATCAGTTACGCTAGCGGGGTATACGAGCAGTACTTC. It specifies CAISYASGVYEQYF.

The chain carries TRBV7-6 and TRBJ2-7, with 10 bases aligning to TRBD2. Per the germline V gene, CDR1 is SGHVS and CDR2 is FNYEAQ. The V segment lost 8 bases and the J segment 4 bases; nucleotides outside the gene matches: 17. This CDR3 comprises 17 residues. DNA for the CDR3: TGTGCCAGCTCACCAGCAGCGGGAGCTAGCGGGAGTTACGAGCAGTACTTC. It translates to CASSPAAGASGSYEQYF. Full variable domain (remainder filled in from reference TRBV7-6 and TRBJ2-7): GAGVSQSPRYKVTKRGQDVALRCDPISGHVSLYWYRQALGQGPEFLTYFNYEAQQDKSGLPNDRFSAERPEGSISTLTIQRTEQRDSAMYRCASSPAAGASGSYEQYFGPGTRLTVT.

This clonotype was seen at least ten times. The chain links TRBV29-1 to TRBJ2-5; D gene uncertain. With 5 bases removed from V and 4 bases from J, the gap between germline ends came to 11 bases. Per germline, CDR1 SQVTM and CDR2 ANQGSEA. This CDR3 region has 12 residues. The CDR3 spells CSVRKSLETQYF. The CDR3 nucleotides read TGCAGCGTTAGAAAGAGTTTAGAGACCCAGTACTTC.

This clonotype was seen at least ten times. This rearrangement joins TRBV20-1 to TRBJ1-6; 8 bases are shared with TRBD1. V shed 5 bases, J shed 7 bases, and the junction held 7 bases outside the gene matches. Germline CDR1 reads DFQATT; CDR2 reads SNEGSKA (reference sequence). CDR3 length: 14 residues. This CDR3 reads CSAEDRVQNSPLHF. As DNA, the CDR3 is TGCAGTGCTGAGGACAGGGTACAAAATTCACCCCTCCACTTT.

J is TRBJ1-2 and V is TRBV4-1, with 8 bases fitting TRBD1. Trimming cost V 5 bases and J 6 bases; bases outside gene matches: 8. The CDR3 runs to 14 residues. CDR1 and CDR2 (germline): MGHRA, YSYEKL. The CDR3 DNA follows: TGCGCCAGCAGCAGACGACAGGGGTGGGATGGCTACACCTTC. This sequence encodes CASSRRQGWDGYTF.

On this clonotype itself: At one end the junction does not follow the germline gene, possibly because of a read error. The J gene is TRBJ1-2, the V gene TRBV2; 8 bases fit TRBD1. Looked up from germline, CDR1 is SNHLY and CDR2 is FYNNEI. The CDR3 is 12 residues long. Here the CDR3 DNA reads TGCGCCAGCAGCCAGGGGGCGAATGGCTACACCTTC. Its protein product is CASSQGANGYTF.

This clonotype was counted only a few times. The rearrangement uses TRBV6-4 and TRBJ1-6; 10 bases agree with TRBD1. Unmatched junction bases numbered 5, after V lost 5 bases and J lost 7 bases. This CDR3 has 15 amino acids. Germline CDR1 reads MRHNA; CDR2 reads SNTAGT. In DNA, the CDR3 is TGTGCCAGCAGTAGCTTGGGACAGGGGAATTCACCCCTCCACTTT. Encoded protein: CASSSLGQGNSPLHF.

A note on this clonotype: A read error may produce the germline difference seen at one junction end. This chain links TRBV6-5 with TRBJ1-2; D is undetermined. This CDR3 has 12 amino acids. The germline gives CDR1 MNHEY, CDR2 SVGAGI. CDR3 bases: TGTACCAGCAGTAACCTGAACTATGGCTACACCTTC. Protein product: CTSSNLNYGYTF.

The rearrangement links TRBV20-1 to TRBJ2-7; the D gene is possibly TRBD1 (6 bases). V was shortened by 0 bases and J by 3 bases, with 12 bases between the two germline ends. The germline gives CDR1 DFQATT, CDR2 SNEGSKA (reference sequence). This CDR3 is built from 14 residues. Written as DNA, the CDR3 is TGCAGTGCTAGAGATCCCGGACAGAACTACGAGCAGTACTTC. Protein: CSARDPGQNYEQYF.

The chain recombines TRBV7-9 with TRBJ2-7; 9 positions agree with TRBD1. Germline CDR1 reads SEHNR; CDR2 reads FQNEAQ (reference sequence). After removal of 1 base from V and 2 bases from J, the junction contained 9 bases not matched to a gene. The CDR3 contains 17 residues. The CDR3 DNA sequence: TGTGCCAGCAGCTTAGTTCCGGGACAGGGACGGGCCTACGAGCAGTACTTC. Its protein is CASSLVPGQGRAYEQYF.

CDR3: CASSQTTGGQHF. The CDR3 DNA follows: TGTGCCAGCAGCCAAACGACAGGGGGCCAGCATTTT. V gene TRBV7-8 combines with J gene TRBJ1-5; 9 nucleotides agree with TRBD1. Trimming cost V 5 bases and J 12 bases; bases outside gene matches: 5. This CDR3 region has 12 residues. The V gene's germline CDR1 is SGHVS and CDR2 FQNEAQ. The variable domain in full, completed from reference TRBV7-8 and TRBJ1-5, reads GAGVSQSPRYKVAKRGQDVALRCDPISGHVSLFWYQQALGQGPEFLTYFQNEAQLDKSGLPSDRFFAERPEGSVSTLKIQRTQQEDSAVYLCASSQTTGGQHFGDGTRLSIL.

This clonotype was counted many times. The genes are TRBV25-1 and TRBJ2-7; unclear D gene. Trimming shortened V by 8 bases and J by 2 bases, and 19 bases separated the two germline ends. CDR3 length equals 15 residues. The germline V gene has CDR1 MGHDK and CDR2 SYGVNS. The CDR3, as DNA: TGTGCCAGCCTTCACCGAGCTTGGTCGACCTACGAGCAGTACTTC. This encodes CASLHRAWSTYEQYF.

This chain connects TRBV7-9 to TRBJ2-7; D may be TRBD1 (6 bases). V was shortened by 4 bases and J by 0 bases, with 10 bases between the two germline ends. Germline CDR1 SEHNR, CDR2 FQNEAQ (reference sequence). This CDR3 has 14 amino acids. In DNA, the CDR3 is TGTGCCAGCAGCTCCACAGGGCCCTCCTACGAGCAGTACTTC. Its protein is CASSSTGPSYEQYF. Full variable domain (outside the CDR3, taken from reference TRBV7-9 and TRBJ2-7): DTGVSQNPRHKITKRGQNVTFRCDPISEHNRLYWYRQTLGQGPEFLTYFQNEAQLEKSRLLSDRFSAERPKGSFSTLEIQRTEQGDSAMYLCASSSTGPSYEQYFGPGTRLTVT.

This chain links TRBV28 with TRBJ1-1, with 9 bases identical to TRBD1. CDR1 and CDR2 from the germline V gene are MDHEN and SYDVKM. The CDR3 is made up of 17 amino acids. With 8 bases clipped from V and 2 bases from J, the junction kept 15 bases outside the gene matches. CDR3 loop: CASSPLILQGANTEAFF. The CDR3 nucleotides are TGTGCCAGCTCACCACTGATCCTACAGGGGGCTAACACTGAAGCTTTCTTT.

The chain carries TRBV10-3 and TRBJ2-5; D possibly matches TRBD1 or TRBD2 (5 bases each). CDR1 is ENHRY and CDR2 is SYGVKD in the germline V gene. The CDR3 is 9 residues long. Trimming pared 6 bases from V and 10 bases from J, leaving 6 bases between. CDR3 residues: CAIRRGQYF. In DNA, the CDR3 is TGTGCCATCAGGAGGGGCCAGTACTTC.

V is TRBV5-5 and J is TRBJ2-2; TRBD1 matches 10 bases. Trimming removed 5 bases from V and 9 bases from J; junction bases left unmatched: 7. Germline V gives CDR1 SGHKS, CDR2 YYEKEE (reference sequence). The CDR3 totals 14 residues. The chain's CDR3 is CASRPDRGFWELFF. The CDR3 coding sequence is TGTGCCAGCAGACCGGACAGGGGGTTCTGGGAGCTGTTTTTT.

The V call is TRBV25-1, the J call TRBJ2-6; 8 bases line up with TRBD1. V was clipped by 0 bases and J by 2 bases; unmatched bases: 9. The CDR3 has 19 residues. CDR1 and CDR2 (germline): MGHDK, SYGVNS. In DNA form, the CDR3 reads TGTGCCAGCAGTGAATACCCGGGCCCAGGGGGCGCTGGGGCCAACGTCCTGACTTTC. It yields the protein CASSEYPGPGGAGANVLTF. Variable domain in full (rest from reference TRBV25-1 and TRBJ2-6): EADIYQTPRYLVIGTGKKITLECSQTMGHDKMYWYQQDPGMELHLIHYSYGVNSTEKGDLSSESTVSRIRTEHFPLTLESARPSHTSQYLCASSEYPGPGGAGANVLTFGAGSRLTVL.

This clonotype has only a few counts. This rearrangement joins TRBV24-1 to TRBJ1-1; no clear D. Per germline, CDR1 KGHDR and CDR2 SFDVKD. The CDR3 contains 16 residues. Trimming took 4 bases from V and 3 from J, leaving 17 bases between them. CDR3 coding DNA: TGTGCCACCAGTGACTCCCGGACTTCCAGCGACACTGAAGCTTTCTTT. Translated: CATSDSRTSSDTEAFF.

The rearrangement uses TRBV7-3 and TRBJ2-7; a possible D gene is TRBD1 (6 bases). The CDR3 sequence is 15 residues long. Trimming pared 6 bases from V and 2 bases from J, leaving 17 bases between. Germline V gene sequence: CDR1 SGHTA, CDR2 FQGTGA. CDR3 amino acids: CASSEAGTRTYEQYF. The CDR3 DNA reads TGTGCCAGCAGTGAAGCCGGGACAAGGACCTACGAGCAGTACTTC.

The chain combines TRBV20-1 with TRBJ2-7; 7 bases map to TRBD2. The CDR3 is 13 amino acids. The junction had 6 bases not matched to a gene; V was cut back by 4 bases and J by 3 bases. Germline V CDR1 and CDR2: DFQATT, SNEGSKA (reference sequence). The CDR3 bases are TGCAGTGCTAACCGCGGGGGAGGCTACGAGCAGTACTTC. Translating gives CSANRGGGYEQYF.

The chain combines TRBV10-3 with TRBJ2-5; D perhaps matches TRBD1 (6 bases). The CDR3 is 15 residues long. V lost 6 bases and J 4 bases, leaving 18 bases between the germline ends. Germline V gene sequence: CDR1 ENHRY, CDR2 SYGVKD. CDR3 sequence: CAISSPGVGSETQYF. CDR3 nucleotide sequence: TGTGCCATCAGCTCCCCAGGGGTGGGTTCAGAGACCCAGTACTTC.

This chain joins TRBV29-1 and TRBJ2-5, with a tentative D call TRBD1 (5 bases). The CDR3 loop spans 16 amino acids. V shed 0 bases and J shed 5 bases, with 19 bases lying between them. Germline V gives CDR1 SQVTM, CDR2 ANQGSEA. CDR3 DNA sequence: TGCAGCGTTGAAGATCCTGGGGCGGTTCGGGTGGAGACCCAGTACTTC. It yields the protein CSVEDPGAVRVETQYF.